The 14 T cell receptor beta chains presented below share a single source sample, sequenced in a study of blood T cell repertoires in COVID-19. The data were produced by immunoSEQ multiplex PCR, yet TCRdb's version contains in-frame clones alone and is incomplete. The sample records about 60,000 clones, roughly three quarters being singletons. The sample consisted of peripheral blood. These receptor sequences come from a woman of 80 years or more with acute or convalescent COVID-19.

This chain links TRBV6-2 or TRBV6-3 with TRBJ1-2, with 11 nucleotides matching TRBD1. J gave up 7 bases and V 5 bases, and 3 bases lay outside the gene matches. Germline V gene data show CDR1 as MNHEY and CDR2 as SVGEGT. This CDR3 region has 13 residues. CDR3 nucleotides: TGTGCCAGCAGTCCGGACAGGGGGCGTGGCTACACCTTC. The encoded protein is CASSPDRGRGYTF.

In its sample, this clone was seen once. This rearrangement joins TRBV5-4 to TRBJ2-7; D is unclear. CDR3 length: 12 residues. Germline V gene data show CDR1 as SGHNT and CDR2 as YYREEE (reference sequence). Trimming removed 1 base at V and 6 bases at J, with 8 bases between. The CDR3 sequence: CASSLHSSEQYF. The CDR3 region has the DNA TGTGCCAGCAGCTTGCACAGTTCCGAGCAGTACTTC.

The J gene is TRBJ2-7, the V gene TRBV5-1; 12 bases map to TRBD2. Germline values: CDR1 SGHRS, CDR2 YFSETQ. CDR3 size: 16 residues. Trimming removed 4 bases from V and 0 bases from J; junction bases left unmatched: 5. This chain's CDR3 is CASSGTSGPNSYEQYF. The CDR3 DNA is TGCGCCAGCAGCGGGACTAGCGGGCCCAACTCCTACGAGCAGTACTTC.

This sequence joins TRBV29-1 and TRBJ1-1, with D uncertain. The CDR3 length is 10 residues. From germline, CDR1 is SQVTM and CDR2 ANQGSEA. Trimming took off 2 bases at V and 10 bases at J, with 8 bases between the two ends. The CDR3 loop reads CSVEPAAAFF. The CDR3, as DNA: TGCAGCGTTGAACCGGCGGCAGCTTTCTTT.

The chain couples TRBV4-3 to TRBJ2-1; possibly TRBD2 for D (5 bases). The length of the CDR3 is 16 residues. Trimming removed 0 bases from V and 6 bases from J, with 15 bases in between. Germline values: CDR1 LGHNA, CDR2 YSLEER. The CDR3 reads CASSQDLKRRGNEQFF. CDR3 in DNA: TGCGCCAGCAGCCAAGATCTTAAAAGACGGGGCAATGAGCAGTTCTTC.

This chain joins TRBV2 and TRBJ1-6; D remains unclear. The V end was cut by 6 bases, the J end by 7 bases, with 4 bases between. The CDR3 sequence is 11 residues long. Germline assignment: CDR1 SNHLY and CDR2 FYNNEI. The CDR3 nucleotides are TGTGCCAGCAGCGAGAATTCACCCCTCCACTTT. Translation: CASSENSPLHF.

The V gene is TRBV7-9, the J gene TRBJ2-3; a possible D gene is TRBD2 (5 bases). The CDR3 contains 15 residues. Deletions cut 3 bases from V and 2 bases from J, with 12 bases between. Germline lookup yields CDR1 SEHNR and CDR2 FQNEAQ (reference sequence). CDR3 DNA sequence: TGTGCCAGCAGCTTCAACGGGGTAGACACAGATACGCAGTATTTT. It encodes CASSFNGVDTDTQYF.

This chain joins TRBV28 and TRBJ1-2; 8 bases are a match to TRBD1. In germline, CDR1 is MDHEN, CDR2 SYDVKM. V gave up 3 bases and J gave up 8 bases; unmatched junction bases: 11. The CDR3 loop spans 15 amino acids. The CDR3, as DNA: TGTGCCAGCAGTTTTGCCCAGGGGGCAGTTAAGGGCTACACCTTC. Translating it yields CASSFAQGAVKGYTF.

The V and J genes are TRBV6-2 or TRBV6-3 and TRBJ2-1, with TRBD2 identical over 8 bases. Germline CDR1 reads MNHEY; CDR2 reads SVGEGT. V shed 6 bases and J 7 bases; nucleotides not matched to a gene: 14. This CDR3 spans 16 amino acids. The CDR3 nucleotides are TGTGCCAGCAGCCTCCTCGGAGCGGGAGATGGGAATGAGCAGTTCTTC. Encoded protein: CASSLLGAGDGNEQFF.

This clone was observed a single time. V gene TRBV5-1 combines with J gene TRBJ1-5; TRBD1 matches 8 bases. In germline, CDR1 is SGHRS, CDR2 YFSETQ. V shed 5 bases, J shed 1 base, and the junction held 8 bases outside the gene matches. The CDR3 runs 16 residues. The CDR3 spells CASSPGQGGSNQPQHF. CDR3 sequence (DNA): TGCGCCAGCAGTCCCGGACAGGGAGGAAGCAATCAGCCCCAGCATTTT.

The chain joins TRBV30 to TRBJ2-7, with 16 bases identical to TRBD2. The CDR3 runs 15 residues. Germline V gene lookup returns CDR1 GTSNPN and CDR2 SVGIG (reference sequence). V was pared by 7 bases and J by 3 bases, with 6 bases of the junction left unmatched. CDR3 in amino acids: CASRGLAGGDYEQYF. DNA for the CDR3: TGTGCCTCTAGGGGACTAGCGGGAGGGGACTACGAGCAGTACTTC.

J is TRBJ1-5 and V is TRBV30; D is possibly TRBD1 (5 bases). Looked up from germline, CDR1 is GTSNPN and CDR2 is SVGIG (reference sequence). V lost 3 bases to trimming and J lost 3 bases, with 21 bases between them. This CDR3 is built from 17 residues. The CDR3 reads CAWSGRGGGIHNQPQHF. Written as DNA, the CDR3 is TGTGCCTGGAGCGGTAGGGGCGGGGGAATACACAATCAGCCCCAGCATTTT.

A note on this clone: A single base separates this from a much larger clone, so it may be a read error. The V call is TRBV6-2 or TRBV6-3, the J call TRBJ2-1; 9 bases align to TRBD2. The ends lost 2 bases at V and 2 bases at J; junction bases unmatched: 1. Germline CDR1 is MNHEY and CDR2 is SVGEGT. The CDR3 runs 15 residues. CDR3 sequence: CASSYGGRAYNEQFF. The CDR3 nucleotides read TGTGCCAGCAGTTACGGCGGGAGGGCCTACAATGAGCAGTTCTTC.

This clone was counted between two and nine times. The V call is TRBV4-1, the J call TRBJ2-1, with 7 bases matching TRBD2. The germline gives CDR1 MGHRA, CDR2 YSYEKL. The CDR3 totals 15 residues. V gave up 2 bases and J gave up 5 bases; unmatched junction bases: 6. This CDR3 reads CASSQRAGAHNEQFF. CDR3 DNA sequence: TGCGCCAGCAGCCAACGGGCGGGAGCCCACAATGAGCAGTTCTTC.